Listed below are T cell receptor beta chains from one sample, sequenced in a study of human T cells and chemical hapten exposure. TCRdb passed the RACE reads through MiXCR, listing each CDR3 protein once. This table has around 340,000 distinct CDR3 sequences, around 7% appearing once. This specimen was whole blood, taken in connection with sensitization to the hapten diphenylcyclopropenone (DPC). The receptor source for this set is a woman in her late teens or twenties with alopecia areata. Some clones in this sample may be carry-over from other donors' samples. CDR3s include the opening cysteine and the closing phenylalanine or tryptophan. D genes are given only for firm matches. Clone sizes are given selectively: once, few, many, or a class where the clone is expanded.

V	size	length	J	D	CDR3	DNA
TRBV24-1	many	14	TRBJ2-2	-	CATSAGFDTGELFF	TGTGCCACCAGCGCAGGGTTTGATACCGGGGAGCTGTTTTTT
TRBV18	few	15	TRBJ1-6	-	CASSLPGGEGSPLHF	TGTGCCAGCTCACTTCCGGGAGGAGAGGGGTCACCCCTCCACTTT
TRBV9	-	14	TRBJ1-2	-	CASSVGGDGYGYTF	TGTGCCAGCAGCGTAGGGGGAGACGGGTATGGCTACACCTTC
TRBV7-9	few	14	TRBJ1-1	TRBD1	CASSFGQGFTEAFF	TGTGCCAGCAGCTTCGGACAGGGGTTCACTGAAGCTTTCTTT
TRBV12-3/TRBV12-4	-	14	TRBJ2-4	TRBD2	CASISTSGGNIQYF	TGTGCCAGCATCTCGACTAGCGGGGGGAACATTCAGTACTTC
TRBV24-1	-	11	TRBJ1-1	-	CATSDMGEAFF	TGTGCCACCAGTGATATGGGGGAAGCTTTCTTT
TRBV5-5	many	14	TRBJ2-3	TRBD1	CASLGDRGSDTQYF	TGTGCCAGCCTAGGGGACAGGGGGTCAGATACGCAGTATTTT
TRBV7-9	many	15	TRBJ1-1	-	CASSLSGAYGTEAFF	TGTGCCAGCAGCTTAAGTGGGGCTTACGGCACTGAAGCTTTCTTT
TRBV6-2/TRBV6-3	-	15	TRBJ2-7	-	CASSYKDRTTYEQYF	TGTGCCAGCAGTTACAAAGACAGGACAACCTACGAGCAGTACTTC
TRBV2	few	12	TRBJ2-5	-	CASRGAPETQYF	TGTGCCAGCAGGGGGGCCCCAGAGACCCAGTACTTC
TRBV29-1	many	12	TRBJ1-2	-	CSVVWGGYGYTF	TGCAGCGTTGTTTGGGGCGGCTATGGCTACACCTTC
TRBV6-5	-	15	TRBJ2-7	TRBD1	CASSYDTGGWYEQYF	TGTGCCAGCAGTTACGATACAGGGGGCTGGTACGAGCAGTACTTC
TRBV7-9	many	14	TRBJ2-3	TRBD2	CASRRGEGTDTQYF	TGTGCCAGCCGCCGGGGGGAAGGGACAGATACGCAGTATTTT
TRBV28	once	20	TRBJ1-1	-	CASPRGAGMGPLVGFTEAFF	TGTGCCAGCCCTCGGGGGGCGGGAATGGGCCCATTGGTTGGCTTCACTGAAGCTTTCTTT
TRBV13	many	15	TRBJ1-6	-	CASSFGDPLNSPLHF	TGTGCCAGCAGCTTCGGAGACCCGTTGAATTCACCCCTCCACTTT
TRBV10-3	-	14	TRBJ1-1	-	CAISGREGVPEAFF	TGTGCCATCAGTGGGCGGGAGGGGGTGCCTGAAGCTTTCTTT
TRBV11-2	many	14	TRBJ1-6	-	CASSFTRDSSPLHF	TGTGCCAGCAGCTTCACCAGGGATAGTTCACCCCTCCACTTT
TRBV7-8	-	15	TRBJ1-2	-	CASSLGPKPGYGYTF	TGTGCCAGCAGCTTAGGGCCTAAGCCGGGGTATGGCTACACCTTC
TRBV10-3	few	15	TRBJ2-7	-	CAISNTGKSSYEQYF	TGTGCCATCAGTAACACAGGGAAGAGCTCCTACGAGCAGTACTTC
TRBV6-6	few	17	TRBJ1-5	TRBD1	CASSAPDRGRSNQPQHF	TGTGCCAGCAGTGCACCGGACAGGGGTCGCAGCAATCAGCCCCAGCATTTT
TRBV11-1	few	15	TRBJ2-4	TRBD2	CASSKSGGTWGIQYF	TGTGCCAGCAGTAAAAGCGGGGGTACCTGGGGCATTCAGTACTTC
TRBV20-1	many	13	TRBJ2-2	-	CSARRRGTGELFF	TGCAGTGCTAGGAGACGTGGGACCGGGGAGCTGTTTTTT
TRBV6-2/TRBV6-3	many	16	TRBJ1-1	-	CASSYSPGPDGTEAFF	TGTGCCAGCAGTTACTCGCCGGGGCCAGATGGCACTGAAGCTTTCTTT
TRBV7-7	many	18	TRBJ2-3	TRBD2	CASSLGPGGTSGTDTQYF	TGTGCTAGCAGCTTAGGTCCCGGCGGGACTAGCGGCACAGATACGCAGTATTTT
TRBV9	many	15	TRBJ2-2	-	CASSVTGGTTGELFF	TGTGCCAGCAGCGTAACCGGGGGGACAACCGGGGAGCTGTTTTTT
TRBV6-6	many	15	TRBJ2-7	TRBD2	CASSSTSGDRYEQYF	TGTGCCAGCAGCTCCACTAGCGGGGATCGGTACGAGCAGTACTTC
TRBV14	-	15	TRBJ2-5	TRBD1	CASSQDPGGYETQYF	TGTGCCAGCAGCCAAGATCCAGGGGGCTATGAGACCCAGTACTTC
TRBV9	many	18	TRBJ2-6	-	CASSASPLPKGGANVLTF	TGTGCCAGCAGCGCTTCCCCGTTACCCAAAGGGGGGGCCAACGTCCTGACTTTC
TRBV2	few	14	TRBJ1-5	TRBD1	CASSGDSNNQPQHF	TGTGCCAGCAGTGGGGACAGCAACAATCAGCCCCAGCATTTT
TRBV6-2/TRBV6-3	many	12	TRBJ2-1	-	CASQPEYNEQFF	TGTGCCAGTCAACCCGAGTACAATGAGCAGTTCTTC
TRBV6-6	-	16	TRBJ2-2	TRBD2	CASSPPGLANTGELFF	TGTGCCAGCAGTCCCCCGGGACTAGCAAACACCGGGGAGCTGTTTTTT
TRBV5-6	-	14	TRBJ1-1	TRBD1	CASTWEQGLTEAFF	TGTGCCAGCACCTGGGAACAGGGGCTGACTGAAGCTTTCTTT
TRBV7-9	few	17	TRBJ1-2	-	CASSPINLAVVDYGYTF	TGTGCCAGCAGCCCTATTAACCTGGCAGTCGTGGACTATGGCTACACCTTC
TRBV5-1	-	14	TRBJ2-7	TRBD2	CASRGLAGSYEQYF	TGCGCCAGCAGGGGTCTAGCGGGCTCCTACGAGCAGTACTTC
TRBV5-1	few	13	TRBJ1-2	-	CASSPNPNYGYTF	TGCGCCAGCAGCCCGAACCCAAACTATGGCTACACCTTC
TRBV7-8	-	15	TRBJ2-3	-	CASSLRATDTDTQYF	TGTGCCAGCAGCTTAAGGGCAACGGATACAGATACGCAGTATTTT
TRBV4-3	few	15	TRBJ2-7	-	CASSQGAQGAYEQYF	TGCGCCAGCAGCCAAGGAGCTCAGGGCGCCTACGAGCAGTACTTC
TRBV9	-	13	TRBJ1-2	-	CASSVGGDYGYTF	TGTGCCAGCAGCGTAGGAGGTGACTATGGCTACACCTTC
TRBV6-2/TRBV6-3	-	15	TRBJ2-2	TRBD1	CASRRQGQGSGELFF	TGTGCCAGCAGACGACAGGGACAGGGTTCCGGGGAGCTGTTTTTT
TRBV12-3/TRBV12-4	many	13	TRBJ1-4	-	CATSLATNEKLFF	TGTGCCACGAGCCTAGCAACTAATGAAAAACTGTTTTTT
TRBV7-7	few	15	TRBJ2-3	TRBD1	CASSPGTGLTDTQYF	TGTGCTAGCAGCCCCGGGACAGGTCTCACAGATACGCAGTATTTT
TRBV12-3/TRBV12-4	-	16	TRBJ1-5	-	CASSLFLGGSQGPQHF	TGTGCCAGCAGTTTATTTCTCGGCGGGAGCCAGGGTCCCCAGCATTTT
TRBV3-1	-	18	TRBJ2-3	TRBD2	CASSQGLAGRTSTDTQYF	TGTGCCAGCAGCCAAGGACTAGCGGGGAGAACTAGCACAGATACGCAGTATTTT
TRBV7-8	many	13	TRBJ1-5	-	CASSLGVYQPQHF	TGTGCCAGCAGCTTAGGCGTGTATCAGCCCCAGCATTTT
TRBV12-3/TRBV12-4	many	14	TRBJ2-5	-	CASSLGGNQETQYF	TGTGCCAGCAGTTTAGGGGGGAACCAAGAGACCCAGTACTTC
TRBV6-5	few	14	TRBJ1-4	-	CASSYSGGPGKLFF	TGTGCCAGCAGTTACTCGGGCGGCCCAGGAAAACTGTTTTTT
TRBV27	-	15	TRBJ1-2	TRBD1	CASSDPGQGFHGYTF	TGTGCCAGCAGCGATCCGGGACAGGGGTTCCATGGCTACACCTTC
TRBV20-1	few	14	TRBJ2-7	-	CSAGPDDWGLEQYF	TGCAGTGCTGGTCCGGACGACTGGGGTCTCGAGCAGTACTTC
TRBV10-3	many	13	TRBJ2-1	-	CAITGNLYNEQFF	TGTGCCATTACAGGGAATCTCTACAATGAGCAGTTCTTC
TRBV5-6	-	14	TRBJ2-7	TRBD1	CASSWGTGRYEQYF	TGTGCCAGCAGCTGGGGGACAGGTCGCTACGAGCAGTACTTC
TRBV20-1	few	14	TRBJ1-5	TRBD1	CSARTPGGSQPQHF	TGCAGTGCTAGGACGCCAGGGGGGTCACAGCCCCAGCATTTT
TRBV6-1	-	12	TRBJ1-2	-	CASRGGGYGYTF	TGTGCCAGCAGGGGGGGCGGCTATGGCTACACCTTC
TRBV4-1	-	13	TRBJ2-2	-	CASRRRDDGELFF	TGCGCCAGCAGAAGAAGGGATGACGGGGAGCTGTTTTTT